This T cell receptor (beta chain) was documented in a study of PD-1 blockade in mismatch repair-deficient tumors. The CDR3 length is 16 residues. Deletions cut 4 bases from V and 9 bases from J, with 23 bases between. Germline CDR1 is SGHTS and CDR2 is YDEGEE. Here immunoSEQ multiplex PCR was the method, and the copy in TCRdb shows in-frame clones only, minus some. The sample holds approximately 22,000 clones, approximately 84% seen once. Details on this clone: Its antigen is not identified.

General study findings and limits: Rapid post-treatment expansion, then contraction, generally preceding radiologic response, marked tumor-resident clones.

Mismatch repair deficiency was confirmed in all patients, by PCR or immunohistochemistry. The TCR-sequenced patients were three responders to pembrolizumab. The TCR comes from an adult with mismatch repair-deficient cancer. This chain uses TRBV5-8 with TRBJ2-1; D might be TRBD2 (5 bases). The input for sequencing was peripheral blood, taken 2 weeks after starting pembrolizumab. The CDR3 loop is CASSRTGLRWVGEQFF. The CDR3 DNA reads TGTGCCAGCAGCCGTACCGGACTCCGTTGGGTGGGTGAGCAGTTCTTC. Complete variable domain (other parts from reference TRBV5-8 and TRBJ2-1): EAGVTQSPTHLIKTRGQQATLRCSPISGHTSVYWYQQALGLGLQFLLWYDEGEERNRGNFPPRFSGRQFPNYSSELNVNALELEDSALYLCASSRTGLRWVGEQFFGPGTRLTVL.